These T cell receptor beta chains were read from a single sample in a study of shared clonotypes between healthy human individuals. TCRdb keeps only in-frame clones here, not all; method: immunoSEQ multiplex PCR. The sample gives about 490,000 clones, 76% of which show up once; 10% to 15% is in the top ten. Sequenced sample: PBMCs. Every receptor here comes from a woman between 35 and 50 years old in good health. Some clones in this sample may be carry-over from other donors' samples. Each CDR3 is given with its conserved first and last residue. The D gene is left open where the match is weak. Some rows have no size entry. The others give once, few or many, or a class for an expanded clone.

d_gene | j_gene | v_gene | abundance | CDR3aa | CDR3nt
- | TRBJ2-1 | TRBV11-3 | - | CASSLARPWTGVSYNEQFF | TGTGCCAGCAGCTTAGCCCGACCCTGGACGGGGGTCTCCTACAATGAGCAGTTCTTC
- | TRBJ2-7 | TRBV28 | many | CASSAPRGVSYEQYF | TGTGCCAGCAGTGCTCCCAGGGGGGTCTCCTACGAGCAGTACTTC
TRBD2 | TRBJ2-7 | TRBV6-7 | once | CASSYQKWFAGGSYEQYF | TGTGCCAGCAGTTACCAAAAGTGGTTTGCGGGAGGATCCTACGAGCAGTACTTC
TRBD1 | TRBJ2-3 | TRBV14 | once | CASSSRTGNTDTQYF | TGTGCCAGCAGCTCTCGGACAGGGAACACAGATACGCAGTATTTT
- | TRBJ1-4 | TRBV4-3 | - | CASSVLTGLGEKLFF | TGCGCCAGCAGCGTTCTGACAGGCCTGGGCGAAAAACTGTTTTTT
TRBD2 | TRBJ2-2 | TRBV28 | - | CASSVGLAGLTGELFF | TGTGCCAGCAGCGTCGGACTAGCGGGACTCACCGGGGAGCTGTTTTTT
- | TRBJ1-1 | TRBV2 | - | CASIGGSNEAFF | TGTGCCAGCATAGGAGGATCTAATGAAGCTTTCTTT
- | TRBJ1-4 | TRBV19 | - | CASSILGAEKLFF | TGTGCCAGTAGTATACTCGGGGCAGAAAAACTGTTTTTT
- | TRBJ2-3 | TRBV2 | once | CASSGIADTQYF | TGTGCCAGCAGTGGCATAGCAGATACGCAGTATTTT
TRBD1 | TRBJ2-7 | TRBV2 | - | CASSGDSVSEQYF | TGTGCCAGCAGCGGGGACAGTGTTTCCGAGCAGTACTTC
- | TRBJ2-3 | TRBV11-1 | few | CASSLGGARPDTQYF | TGTGCCAGCAGCTTAGGAGGGGCCAGGCCAGATACGCAGTATTTT
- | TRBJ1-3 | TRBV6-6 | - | CASSYRGEDTIYF | TGTGCCAGCAGTTACAGGGGTGAGGACACCATATATTTT
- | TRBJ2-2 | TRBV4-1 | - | CASSRSELGGTGELFF | TGCGCCAGCAGCAGATCGGAACTAGGTGGCACCGGGGAGCTGTTTTTT
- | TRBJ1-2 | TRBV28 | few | CASSFTAVRYGYTF | TGTGCCAGCAGTTTTACGGCAGTCCGCTATGGCTACACCTTC
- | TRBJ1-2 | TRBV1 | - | CTSSQAGGYGYTF | TGCACCAGCAGCCAAGCAGGGGGATATGGCTACACCTTC
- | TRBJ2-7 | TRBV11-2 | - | CASSFLIGQTYEQYF | TGTGCCAGCAGCTTCTTAATAGGTCAAACTTACGAGCAGTACTTC
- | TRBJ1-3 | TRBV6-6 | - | CASSPSGNTIYF | TGTGCCAGCAGCCCGTCAGGAAACACCATATATTTT
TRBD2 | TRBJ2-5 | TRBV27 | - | CASSKGLVLETQYF | TGTGCCAGCAGTAAAGGACTAGTGTTAGAGACCCAGTACTTC
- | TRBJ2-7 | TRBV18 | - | CASSPPGWGEQYF | TGTGCCAGCTCACCACCGGGCTGGGGCGAGCAGTACTTC
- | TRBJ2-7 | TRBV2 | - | CASSIFHFEGRNEQYF | TGTGCCAGCAGTATCTTCCATTTCGAGGGTAGGAACGAGCAGTACTTC
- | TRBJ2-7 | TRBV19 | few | CASSSQAGPYEQYF | TGTGCCAGTAGTTCTCAGGCGGGCCCCTACGAGCAGTACTTC
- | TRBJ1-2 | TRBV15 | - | CATRPGLNYGYTF | TGTGCCACCAGGCCAGGGTTGAACTATGGCTACACCTTC
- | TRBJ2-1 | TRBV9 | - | CASSVGGVGNNEQFF | TGTGCCAGCAGCGTAGGAGGGGTGGGGAACAATGAGCAGTTCTTC
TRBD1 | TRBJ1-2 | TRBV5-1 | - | CASSHGTGDDGYTF | TGCGCCAGCAGCCACGGGACAGGGGACGACGGCTACACCTTC
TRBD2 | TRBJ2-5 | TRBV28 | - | CASSPLLAGEGETQYF | TGTGCCAGCAGCCCTTTACTAGCGGGAGAGGGAGAGACCCAGTACTTC
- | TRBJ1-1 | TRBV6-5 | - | CASSVWQGMAEAFF | TGTGCCAGCAGTGTTTGGCAGGGAATGGCTGAAGCTTTCTTT
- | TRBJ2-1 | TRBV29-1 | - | CSVDEGGGTYNEQFF | TGCAGCGTTGATGAGGGAGGGGGGACCTACAATGAGCAGTTCTTC
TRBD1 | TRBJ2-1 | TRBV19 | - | CASSLRTGVNEQFF | TGTGCCAGTAGTTTAAGGACAGGGGTAAATGAGCAGTTCTTC
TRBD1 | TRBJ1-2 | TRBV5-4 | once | CASAPGGGGYTF | TGTGCCAGCGCCCCAGGGGGAGGTGGCTACACCTTC
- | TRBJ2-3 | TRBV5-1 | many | CASSPKRDWITDTQYF | TGCGCCAGCAGCCCCAAACGGGACTGGATCACAGATACGCAGTATTTT
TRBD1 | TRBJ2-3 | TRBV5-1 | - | CASSLATGGGADTQYF | TGCGCCAGCAGCTTGGCAACAGGGGGCGGCGCAGATACGCAGTATTTT
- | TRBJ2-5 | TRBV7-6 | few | CASSLRAGPETQYF | TGTGCCAGCAGCTTAAGGGCAGGGCCGGAGACCCAGTACTTC
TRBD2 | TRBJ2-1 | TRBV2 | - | CASRTGTSGSQSYNEQFF | TGTGCCAGCAGGACCGGGACTAGCGGGAGCCAATCCTACAATGAGCAGTTCTTC
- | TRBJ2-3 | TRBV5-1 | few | CASRDPRQGTDTQYF | TGCGCCAGCAGGGACCCGAGACAGGGCACAGATACGCAGTATTTT
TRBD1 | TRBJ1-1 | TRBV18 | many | CASSSGQGTTEAFF | TGTGCCAGCTCAAGCGGACAGGGGACGACTGAAGCTTTCTTT
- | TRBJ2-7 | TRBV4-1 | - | CASSQELRGEQYF | TGCGCCAGCAGCCAAGAGTTACGGGGCGAGCAGTACTTC
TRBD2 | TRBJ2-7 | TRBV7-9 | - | CASSFSGNPYEQYF | TGTGCCAGCAGCTTTAGCGGGAACCCCTACGAGCAGTACTTC
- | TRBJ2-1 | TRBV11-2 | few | CASSLGGRTYNEQFF | TGTGCCAGCAGCTTAGGAGGCAGAACCTACAATGAGCAGTTCTTC
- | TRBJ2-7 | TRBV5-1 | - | CASSSIPRGQTYEQYF | TGCGCCAGCAGCTCGATTCCGAGAGGCCAAACCTACGAGCAGTACTTC
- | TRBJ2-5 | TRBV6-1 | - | CASSELGETQYF | TGTGCCAGCAGTGAACTGGGGGAGACCCAGTACTTC
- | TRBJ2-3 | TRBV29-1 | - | CSVDSQGTDTQYF | TGCAGCGTTGATTCCCAGGGCACAGATACGCAGTATTTT
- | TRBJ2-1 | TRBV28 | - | CASSSSGFREHNEQFF | TGTGCCAGCAGTTCCTCAGGATTTAGAGAACACAATGAGCAGTTCTTC
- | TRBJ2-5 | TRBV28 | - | CASSLVGETQYF | TGTGCCAGCAGTTTGGTTGGGGAGACCCAGTACTTC
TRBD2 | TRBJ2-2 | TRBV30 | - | CAWSIVAGGELFF | TGTGCCTGGAGTATCGTAGCGGGAGGGGAGCTGTTTTTT
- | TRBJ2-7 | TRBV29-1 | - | CSALRGGEQYF | TGCAGCGCCCTAAGGGGGGGCGAGCAGTACTTC
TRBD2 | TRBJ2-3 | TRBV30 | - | CAWRGVAGVDTQYF | TGTGCCTGGAGGGGGGTAGCGGGAGTAGATACGCAGTATTTT
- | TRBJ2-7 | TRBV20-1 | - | CSAREIYEQYF | TGCAGTGCTAGAGAAATCTACGAGCAGTACTTC
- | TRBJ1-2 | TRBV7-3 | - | CASSPSGGLNYGYTF | TGTGCCAGCAGCCCCTCGGGGGGGCTAAACTATGGCTACACCTTC
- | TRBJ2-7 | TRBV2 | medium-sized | CASSEAGYSYEQYF | TGTGCCAGCAGTGAGGCAGGTTATTCCTACGAGCAGTACTTC
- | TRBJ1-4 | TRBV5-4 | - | CASSFRGLNEKLFF | TGTGCCAGCAGCTTCCGGGGGCTTAATGAAAAACTGTTTTTT
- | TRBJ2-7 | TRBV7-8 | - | CASSSASSYEQYF | TGTGCCAGCAGCTCCGCGTCCTCCTACGAGCAGTACTTC
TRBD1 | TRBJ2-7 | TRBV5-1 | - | CASSFGQDYEQYF | TGCGCCAGCAGCTTTGGACAGGACTACGAGCAGTACTTC
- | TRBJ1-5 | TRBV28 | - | CASSLYTGSQPQHF | TGTGCCAGCAGTTTATATACAGGGAGTCAGCCCCAGCATTTT
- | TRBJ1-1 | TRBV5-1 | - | CASSSGTYMNTEAFF | TGCGCCAGCAGCTCCGGGACATACATGAACACTGAAGCTTTCTTT
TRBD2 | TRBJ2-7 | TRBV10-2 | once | CASTAGGSYEQYF | TGCGCCAGCACAGCGGGAGGCTCCTACGAGCAGTACTTC
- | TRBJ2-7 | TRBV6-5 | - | CASSSTGSSYEQYF | TGTGCCAGCAGCTCGACAGGAAGCTCCTACGAGCAGTACTTC
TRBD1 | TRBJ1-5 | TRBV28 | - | CASSPYRGGQPQHF | TGTGCCAGCAGCCCTTACAGGGGCGGTCAGCCCCAGCATTTT
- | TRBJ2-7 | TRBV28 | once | CASSSRVGWTYEQYF | TGTGCCAGCAGCTCTCGCGTTGGATGGACCTACGAGCAGTACTTC
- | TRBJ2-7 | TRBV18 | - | CASSPRTEYEQYF | TGTGCCAGCTCACCAAGGACAGAATACGAGCAGTACTTC
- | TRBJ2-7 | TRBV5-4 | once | CASSLAPGRGNEQYF | TGTGCCAGCAGCTTGGCGCCCGGCCGGGGAAACGAGCAGTACTTC